This TCR beta chain was captured in a study of T cell repertoires in cytomegalovirus infection. On the study more broadly: CMV infection together with matching HLA type was indicated by public TCR beta signatures.

TCRdb called the reads again in MiXCR, with one record for every CDR3 protein. The sample consists of roughly 310,000 distinct CDR3 sequences, under 20% of them appearing once. CDR3 length: 13 residues. The V gene's germline CDR1 is DFQATT and CDR2 SNEGSKA (reference sequence). V was cut by 1 base and J by 2 bases, with 8 bases left in between. On this clonotype itself: Its antigen is not known.

The study, taken as a whole, reports: Totalled public TCR beta family frequency picked out people who carried CMV plus the relevant HLA. Dominating the ex vivo response were TCR beta clonotypes that were CMV-specific and HLA-C-restricted.

The material sequenced was PBMCs. The origin of this receptor is a human donor in good health (CMV status not recorded). Some clones in this sample may be carry-over from other donors' samples. This chain uses TRBV20-1 with TRBJ1-1, with D uncertain. CDR3 DNA: TGCAGTGCTAGAGTCGCCCAAAACACTGAAGCTTTCTTT. This encodes CSARVAQNTEAFF.